The 16 T cell receptor beta chains in this list originate from one sample, sequenced in a study of blood T cell repertoires in COVID-19. This table comes from immunoSEQ multiplex PCR, and its TCRdb copy is limited to in-frame clones, with some not included. This sample carries more than 100,000 clones, 70% to 90% of them seen once, and the ten largest clones take just over 3%. Sequencing was carried out using peripheral blood. These receptors were obtained from a man aged 45-65 years in a cohort sampled during active COVID-19.

A few counts support this clone. The CDR3 loop is CAIRGTIQETQYF. As DNA, the CDR3 is TGTGCCATCAGGGGGACAATCCAAGAGACCCAGTACTTC. The chain recombines TRBV10-3 with TRBJ2-5, with TRBD1 as a possible D gene (6 bases). Germline CDR1 is ENHRY and CDR2 is SYGVKD. V lost 6 bases to trimming and J lost 1 base, with 9 bases between them. The CDR3 is made up of 13 amino acids.

This chain connects TRBV7-8 to TRBJ2-7; 7 bases line up with TRBD1. V lost 0 bases, J lost 4 bases, and 0 bases stayed unmatched. The CDR3 is 13 residues long. Germline assignment: CDR1 SGHVS and CDR2 FQNEAQ. The CDR3 sequence is CASSLATGYEQYV. The DNA for the CDR3 is TGTGCCAGCAGCTTAGCGACAGGGTACGAGCAGTACGTC.

J is TRBJ2-1 and V is TRBV5-4; possible D gene TRBD2, 5 bases. The CDR3 totals 14 residues. The ends were cut back, 4 bases at V and 5 bases at J, with 13 bases in the middle. Looked up from germline, CDR1 is SGHNT and CDR2 is YYREEE (reference sequence). The CDR3: CASSPSGSHNEQFF. CDR3 DNA sequence: TGTGCCAGCAGCCCCTCGGGAAGCCACAATGAGCAGTTCTTC.

The chain couples TRBV5-1 to TRBJ2-3, with 7 bases aligning to TRBD1. In germline, CDR1 is SGHRS, CDR2 YFSETQ. The CDR3 consists of 19 residues. The V gene end was trimmed by 0 bases and the J gene end by 2 bases; junction bases not matched to a gene: 15. CDR3 DNA sequence: TGCGCCAGCAGCTTGGCCCGACAGGGTTTCACCTTCGTCACAGATACGCAGTATTTT. This encodes CASSLARQGFTFVTDTQYF. Full variable domain (rest looked up from reference TRBV5-1 and TRBJ2-3): KAGVTQTPRYLIKTRGQQVTLSCSPISGHRSVSWYQQTPGQGLQFLFEYFSETQRNKGNFPGRFSGRQFSNSRSEMNVSTLELGDSALYLCASSLARQGFTFVTDTQYFGPGTRLTVL.

The table lists this clone with a count of one. The rearrangement uses TRBV6-6 and TRBJ1-2; tentatively, D is TRBD1 (6 bases). This CDR3 has 13 residues. Trimming pared 6 bases from V and 6 bases from J, leaving 14 bases between. The germline V gene encodes CDR1 MNHNY and CDR2 SVGAGI (reference sequence). In DNA form, the CDR3 reads TGTGCCAGCAGGCTACAGGGTGGGGATGGCTACACCTTC. Translation: CASRLQGGDGYTF.

This sequence joins TRBV10-3 and TRBJ2-2; 8 bases line up with TRBD2. The CDR3 loop spans 15 amino acids. CDR1 is ENHRY, CDR2 SYGVKD, per germline. Trimming took 10 bases from V and 5 from J; bases not matched to a gene: 12. The CDR3 sequence: CATLQAGVETGELFF. DNA for the CDR3: TGTGCCACACTTCAAGCGGGGGTAGAAACCGGGGAGCTGTTTTTT.

This chain connects TRBV28 to TRBJ1-4; TRBD1 might be the D (5 bases). Germline values: CDR1 MDHEN, CDR2 SYDVKM. V was pared by 7 bases and J by 9 bases, with 15 bases between. This CDR3 is 13 amino acids long. The CDR3, as DNA: TGTGCCAGCATCCCTCGACAGAGCCAAAAACTGTTTTTT. Translation gives CASIPRQSQKLFF.

This chain joins TRBV3-1 (or the pseudogene TRBV3-2) and TRBJ1-1, with 7 bases that match TRBD1. The CDR3 sequence is 13 residues long. The germline CDR1 and CDR2 sequences are LGHDT and YNNKEL (reference sequence). V shed 4 bases and J 5 bases; nucleotides not matched to a gene: 4. The CDR3 DNA is TGTGCCAGCAGCCCTACACAGGGGACTGAAGCTTTCTTT. Residues: CASSPTQGTEAFF.

The chain carries TRBV3-1 (or the pseudogene TRBV3-2) and TRBJ1-6; D might be TRBD1 (6 bases). CDR1 LGHDT and CDR2 YNNKEL come from the germline V gene (reference sequence). V lost 9 bases to trimming and J lost 5 bases, with 11 bases between them. The CDR3 covers 13 residues. CDR3 in amino acids: CASGTLDNSPLHF. The CDR3 coding sequence is TGTGCCAGTGGGACACTTGATAATTCACCCCTCCACTTT.

This chain uses TRBV6-1 with TRBJ2-7; tentative D call: TRBD2 (5 bases). CDR1 MNHNS and CDR2 SASEGT come from the germline V gene. Trimming took 2 bases from V and 0 from J, leaving 11 bases between them. There are 15 residues in the CDR3. In DNA, the CDR3 is TGTGCCAGCAGTGAACGGGGATCACGCTCCTACGAGCAGTACTTC. Residues: CASSERGSRSYEQYF.

The chain uses TRBV3-1 (or the pseudogene TRBV3-2) and TRBJ1-6; D may be TRBD1 (5 bases). This CDR3 region has 14 residues. Looked up from germline, CDR1 is LGHDT and CDR2 is YNNKEL (reference sequence). Trimming stripped 4 bases from V and 6 bases from J, with 10 bases between. CDR3 residues: CASSLGRGNSPLHF. CDR3 nucleotide sequence: TGTGCCAGCAGCCTGGGGAGGGGTAATTCACCCCTCCACTTT.

The V and J genes are TRBV6-5 and TRBJ1-6, with 7 bases identical to TRBD1. This CDR3 region has 14 residues. V gave up 6 bases and J gave up 7 bases; unmatched junction bases: 6. The germline gives CDR1 MNHEY, CDR2 SVGAGI. In DNA, the CDR3 is TGTGCCAGCAGGCCCGGACAGGCAAATTCACCCCTCCACTTT. Residues: CASRPGQANSPLHF.

The genes are TRBV11-3 and TRBJ2-1, with 9 bases that match TRBD2. The CDR3 spans 18 residues. The V gene end was trimmed by 1 base and the J gene end by 6 bases; junction bases not matched to a gene: 13. Germline V gene lookup returns CDR1 SGHNT and CDR2 YENEEA. Here the CDR3 DNA reads TGTGCCAGCAGCTTAGGGAGGGGTAGCGGGGGAAGTTCCAATGAGCAGTTCTTC. Its translation: CASSLGRGSGGSSNEQFF.

This CDR3 reads CASSPGDRGTRETQYF. In nucleotides, the CDR3 is TGTGCCAGCAGCCCGGGGGACAGGGGAACGAGAGAGACCCAGTACTTC. This rearrangement joins TRBV5-5 to TRBJ2-5, with 10 bases matching TRBD1. This CDR3 region has 16 residues. V lost 4 bases to trimming and J lost 4 bases; unmatched junction nucleotides: 10. Germline V gene sequence: CDR1 SGHKS, CDR2 YYEKEE (reference sequence).

V is TRBV6-2 or TRBV6-3 and J is TRBJ2-2; 8 bases map to TRBD1. Germline CDR1 reads MNHEY; CDR2 reads SVGEGT. CDR3 length: 18 residues. V trimming: 7 bases; J trimming: 6 bases; junction bases outside the gene matches: 19. Here the CDR3 reads CASIPGRTGREYAGELFF. DNA of the CDR3: TGTGCCAGCATCCCGGGCAGGACAGGGCGGGAATATGCCGGGGAGCTGTTTTTT.

V gene TRBV19 combines with J gene TRBJ1-6, with 10 bases identical to TRBD1. Germline CDR1 is LNHDA and CDR2 is SQIVND (reference sequence). This CDR3 comprises 14 residues. The J segment lost 7 bases and the V segment lost 6 bases, leaving 3 bases of the junction unmatched. The chain's CDR3 is CASRRTGGNSPLHF. Here the CDR3 DNA reads TGTGCCAGTAGACGGACAGGGGGGAATTCACCCCTCCACTTT. Full variable domain (rest looked up from reference TRBV19 and TRBJ1-6): DGGITQSPKYLFRKEGQNVTLSCEQNLNHDAMYWYRQDPGQGLRLIYYSQIVNDFQKGDIAEGYSVSREKKESFPLTVTSAQKNPTAFYLCASRRTGGNSPLHFGNGTRLTVT.